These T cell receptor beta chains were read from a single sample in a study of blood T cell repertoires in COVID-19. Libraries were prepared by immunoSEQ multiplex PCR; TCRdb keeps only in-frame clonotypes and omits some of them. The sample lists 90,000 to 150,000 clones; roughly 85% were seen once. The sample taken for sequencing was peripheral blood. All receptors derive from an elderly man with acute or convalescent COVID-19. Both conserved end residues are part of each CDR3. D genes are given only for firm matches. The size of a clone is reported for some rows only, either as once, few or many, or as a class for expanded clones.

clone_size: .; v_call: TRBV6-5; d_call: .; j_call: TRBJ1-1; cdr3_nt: TGTGCCAGCAGTTACTCTGACAGCCCGTATGGGACTGAAGCTTTCTTT; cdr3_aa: CASSYSDSPYGTEAFF
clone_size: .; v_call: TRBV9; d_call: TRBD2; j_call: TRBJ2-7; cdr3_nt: TGTGCCAGCAGCTTCGAGCCGGGGGGGCCCTACGAGCAGTACTTC; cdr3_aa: CASSFEPGGPYEQYF
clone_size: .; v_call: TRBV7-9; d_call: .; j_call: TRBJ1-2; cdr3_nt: TGTGCCAGCAGCCGGGTCGACTATGGCTACACCTTC; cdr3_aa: CASSRVDYGYTF
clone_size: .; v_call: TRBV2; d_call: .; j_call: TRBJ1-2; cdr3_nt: TGTGCCAGCAGGGCACAGGGCAACTATGGCTACACCTTC; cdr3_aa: CASRAQGNYGYTF
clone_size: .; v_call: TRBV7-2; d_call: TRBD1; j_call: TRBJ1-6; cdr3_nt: TGTGCCAGCAGCCAGGTGGGCAGGGGGTCGTATTCACCCCTCCACTTT; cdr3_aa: CASSQVGRGSYSPLHF
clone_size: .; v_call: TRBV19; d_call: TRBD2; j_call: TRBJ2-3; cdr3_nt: TGTGCCAGTAGTATAGACAGTAGCGGGCCTAGCACAGATACGCAGTATTTT; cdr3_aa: CASSIDSSGPSTDTQYF
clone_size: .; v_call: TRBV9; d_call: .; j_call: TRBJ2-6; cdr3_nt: TGTGCCAGCAGCGTAGCGGTCGCTGGGGCCAACGTCCTGACTTTC; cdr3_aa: CASSVAVAGANVLTF
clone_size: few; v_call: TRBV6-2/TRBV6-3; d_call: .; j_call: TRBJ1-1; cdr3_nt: TGTGCCAGCAGTTACGAGGCGTGGGTAACTGAAGCTTTCTTT; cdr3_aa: CASSYEAWVTEAFF
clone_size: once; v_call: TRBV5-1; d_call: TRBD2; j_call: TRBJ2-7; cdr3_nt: TGCGCCAGCAGCTTGATGATTGGAGCGGGAGAGCAGTACTTC; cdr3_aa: CASSLMIGAGEQYF
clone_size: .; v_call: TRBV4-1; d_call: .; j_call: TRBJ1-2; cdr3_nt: TGCGCCAGCTCCCCGGGGGGAGCCAGCAACTATGGCTACACCTTC; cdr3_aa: CASSPGGASNYGYTF
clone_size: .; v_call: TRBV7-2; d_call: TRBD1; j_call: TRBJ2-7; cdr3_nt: TGTGCCAGCAGCTTAGGACAGGGGGCCTACGAGCAGTACTTC; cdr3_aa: CASSLGQGAYEQYF
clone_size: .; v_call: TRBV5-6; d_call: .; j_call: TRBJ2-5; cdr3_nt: TGTGCCAGCAGCTTTATAATTACAGGGGACTCGGGGGAGACCCAGTACTTC; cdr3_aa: CASSFIITGDSGETQYF
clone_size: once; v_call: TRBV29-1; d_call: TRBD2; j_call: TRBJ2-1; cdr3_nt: TGCAGCTCCTCCGGTGGACTAGCGGGTCCCGTGGGGCAGTTCTTC; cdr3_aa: CSSSGGLAGPVGQFF
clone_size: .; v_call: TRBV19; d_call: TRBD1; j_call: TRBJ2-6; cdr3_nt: TGTGCCAGTAGCCAAACAGGGGAAGGGTCTGGGGCCAACGTCCTGACTTTC; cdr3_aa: CASSQTGEGSGANVLTF
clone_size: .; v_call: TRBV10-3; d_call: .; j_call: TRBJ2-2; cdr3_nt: TGTGCCATCAGTAAGACCTCGGAGGGCACCGGGGAGCTGTTTTTT; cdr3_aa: CAISKTSEGTGELFF
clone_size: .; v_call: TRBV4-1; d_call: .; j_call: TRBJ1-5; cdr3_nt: TGCGCCAGCAGCCAAGTAAGGGGTTGGTCACAGCCCCAGCATTTT; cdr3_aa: CASSQVRGWSQPQHF
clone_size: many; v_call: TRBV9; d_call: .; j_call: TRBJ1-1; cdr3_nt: TGTGCCAGCAGCGTAGCTCCGTCACACAGTGAAGCTTTCTTT; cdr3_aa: CASSVAPSHSEAFF